The entry below gives a single T cell receptor beta chain sequence along with its context. The antigen remains undetermined. This entry comes from a study of T cell responses to AZD1222 COVID-19 vaccine. Study-level results: CD4 TCRs associated with vaccination spanned spike, dominating at 160-218 and 743-854. None of the repertoires were sampled until the peak T cell response had passed. Among those given AZD1222, only 5 to 7 were seropositive at baseline. Two AZD1222 administrations were followed by greater Spike-specific TCR breadth and depth.

The repertoire was sequenced with immunoSEQ multiplex PCR; TCRdb's copy has only in-frame clones and lacks some. The sample records around 50,000 clones, under 90% being singletons. This receptor was obtained from an adult in good health. Here the sequenced sample was peripheral blood, taken on day 0 of AZD1222 vaccination.

In nucleotides, the CDR3 is TGTGCCAGCAGCCCCCGACGGGGGGCTACCGGAACTGAAGCTTTCTTT. It encodes CASSPRRGATGTEAFF. This sequence joins TRBV3-1 (or the pseudogene TRBV3-2) and TRBJ1-1; TRBD1 is a possible D gene (6 bases). The CDR3 loop spans 16 amino acids. Germline V lookup: CDR1 LGHDT, CDR2 YNNKEL (reference sequence). Trimming removed 4 bases at V and 5 bases at J, with 20 bases between.